Detailed here is one T cell receptor beta chain. These data are taken from a study of T cell responses to AZD1222 COVID-19 vaccine. Germline V gives CDR1 MDHEN, CDR2 SYDVKM. V lost 3 bases and J lost 7, with 13 bases in between. The CDR3 length is 14 residues. The data were produced by immunoSEQ multiplex PCR, yet TCRdb's version contains in-frame clones alone and is incomplete. Found here are more than 95,000 clones, around nine tenths of them singletons; the top ten hold more than 8%. This material consisted of peripheral blood, taken on day 0 of AZD1222 vaccination. This receptor was identified in an adult in good health. The V and J genes are TRBV28 and TRBJ1-5; D perhaps matches TRBD1 (5 bases). CDR3 DNA: TGTGCCAGCAGTTTCCACAGGCTTTCCCAGCCCCAGCATTTT. Its protein is CASSFHRLSQPQHF.